The 7 T cell receptor beta chains presented below share a single source sample, sequenced in a study of T cell repertoires in cytomegalovirus infection (dated by TCRdb to between 2018 and 2021). The instrument was an Illumina HiSeq 1500. TCRdb's own reprocessing of the public reads used fastp at Q25 and MiXCR and kept productive beta chains. One record per CDR3 amino acid sequence lists the most common genes and DNA. The sample table records 250,000 to 300,000 distinct CDR3 sequences; roughly an eighth of these occur just once. The biggest ten clones account for roughly 8.7% of the sample. The sequencing input was PBMCs. These TCRs come from a human donor in good health (CMV status not recorded). Some clones in this sample may be carry-over from other donors' samples.

The rearrangement links TRBV24-1 to TRBJ2-2; no clear D gene. Per germline, CDR1 KGHDR and CDR2 SFDVKD. The length of the CDR3 is 16 residues. V was trimmed by 0 bases and J by 6 bases, leaving 13 bases between them. The chain's CDR3 is CATSDLRSLRPGELFF. CDR3 DNA: TGTGCCACCAGTGATTTGCGGTCCCTCCGACCCGGGGAGCTGTTTTTT.

This clonotype was seen at least ten times. The chain employs TRBV4-1 and TRBJ2-7, with D possibly matching TRBD1 (5 bases). This CDR3 spans 14 amino acids. CDR1 and CDR2 (germline): MGHRA, YSYEKL. V was cut by 0 bases and J by 5 bases, with 11 bases left in between. CDR3 DNA: TGCGCCAGCAGCCAAGACAAGGGGTACCACGAGCAGTACTTC. This gives the protein CASSQDKGYHEQYF.

The rearrangement joins TRBV28 to TRBJ2-2; TRBD2 agrees at 8 bases. V was clipped by 6 bases and J by 4 bases; unmatched bases: 7. Germline CDR1 reads MDHEN; CDR2 reads SYDVKM. The CDR3 runs 15 residues. DNA of the CDR3: TGTGCCAGCAGCTCCACTAGCGGCGGCACCGGGGAGCTGTTTTTT. This gives the protein CASSSTSGGTGELFF.

This clonotype occurred many times. The CDR3 here is CASSQPGQEAEAFF. The DNA of the CDR3 is TGTGCCAGCAGTCAACCGGGACAGGAGGCTGAAGCTTTCTTT. This chain connects TRBV5-5 to TRBJ1-1; 8 nucleotides align to TRBD1. V gave up 5 bases and J gave up 6 bases; unmatched junction bases: 9. Germline V CDR1 and CDR2: SGHKS, YYEKEE (reference sequence). The CDR3 spans 14 residues.

This clonotype was detected many times. This chain uses TRBV7-9 with TRBJ2-5, with 9 bases aligning to TRBD1. The CDR3 extends over 16 amino acids. Germline CDR1 SEHNR, CDR2 FQNEAQ (reference sequence). With V trimmed by 5 bases and J by 1 base, 8 bases remained unmatched. The CDR3 nucleotides read TGTGCCAGCAGCCCAGATGGACAGGGGATCCAAGAGACCCAGTACTTC. Translated: CASSPDGQGIQETQYF. The full variable domain, its missing parts supplied by reference TRBV7-9 and TRBJ2-5, is DTGVSQNPRHKITKRGQNVTFRCDPISEHNRLYWYRQTLGQGPEFLTYFQNEAQLEKSRLLSDRFSAERPKGSFSTLEIQRTEQGDSAMYLCASSPDGQGIQETQYFGPGTRLLVL.

This clonotype was recorded many times. The chain recombines TRBV7-2 with TRBJ2-7, with 7 bases fitting TRBD2. The CDR3 sequence is 14 residues long. Trimming took 5 bases from V and 2 from J; bases not matched to a gene: 6. CDR1 is SGHTA, CDR2 FQGNSA, per germline. In nucleotides, the CDR3 is TGTGCCAGCAGCCCTAGCGGAGCTGCCTACGAGCAGTACTTC. Amino acid sequence: CASSPSGAAYEQYF.

The count of this clonotype is one. The J gene is TRBJ2-1, the V gene TRBV28, with D possibly being TRBD1 or TRBD2 (7 bases each). Trimming removed 7 bases from V and 4 bases from J, with 17 bases in between. This CDR3 contains 15 residues. CDR1 is MDHEN, CDR2 SYDVKM, per germline. CDR3 nucleotides: TGTGCCAGCACCCCGGGGGAGGGACAGTACAATGAGCAGTTCTTC. It codes for CASTPGEGQYNEQFF.